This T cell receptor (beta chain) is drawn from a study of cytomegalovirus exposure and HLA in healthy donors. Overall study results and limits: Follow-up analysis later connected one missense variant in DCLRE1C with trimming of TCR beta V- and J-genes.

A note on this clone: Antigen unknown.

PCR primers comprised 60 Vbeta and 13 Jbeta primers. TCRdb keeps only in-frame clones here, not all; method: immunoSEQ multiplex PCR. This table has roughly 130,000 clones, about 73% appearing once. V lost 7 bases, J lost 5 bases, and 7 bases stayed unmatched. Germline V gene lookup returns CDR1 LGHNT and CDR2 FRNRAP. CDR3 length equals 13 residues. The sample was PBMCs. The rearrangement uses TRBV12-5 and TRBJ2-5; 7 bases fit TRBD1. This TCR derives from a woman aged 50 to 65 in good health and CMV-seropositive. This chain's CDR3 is CASDTGVGETQYF. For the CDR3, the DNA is TGTGCTAGTGACACAGGGGTGGGTGAGACCCAGTACTTC.